In its sample, the clone carrying this TCR beta chain was seen a few times. Its antigen is still unknown. The data derive from a study of T cells after posttransplantation cyclophosphamide. Findings and caveats of the study: TRB overlap between skin or GI tissue T cells and blood was limited. Later blood repertoires were often dominated by clones from the donor CD8+ memory compartment.

Sequenced by immunoSEQ multiplex PCR; TCRdb stores in-frame clones only, minus some. The sample consists of approximately 15,000 clones, 80% to 90% of them appearing once. V was cut by 6 bases and J by 7 bases, with 19 bases left in between. This CDR3 spans 14 amino acids. The germline V gene encodes CDR1 MNHEY and CDR2 SMNVEV (reference sequence). Methotrexate plus calcineurin inhibitor accompanied controls' myeloablative marrow transplants; sampling was 1 year later. The source was PBMCs, collected 440 to 450 days after allogeneic stem cell transplant with calcineurin inhibitor and methotrexate. The chain combines TRBV27 with TRBJ2-7; weak D call: TRBD1 (6 bases). The source is a male patient younger than 45 who received an allogeneic stem cell transplant from an unrelated donor, was CMV-positive, and had acute and chronic GVHD. T cells may partly derive from the graft donor. The CDR3 DNA is TGTGCCAGCAGCTCACAGGGTGGGTTAGGGGAGCAGTACTTC. Amino acids: CASSSQGGLGEQYF.